The 8 T cell receptor beta chains below all came from one sample that was sequenced in a study of T cell responses to AZD1222 COVID-19 vaccine. Produced via immunoSEQ multiplex PCR; TCRdb's table is partial and in-frame only. Of roughly 160,000 clones listed, 80% to 90% are singletons. The material was peripheral blood, obtained on day 0 of AZD1222 vaccination. The receptor set was obtained from an adult in good health.

This clone has just a few counts. The chain is built from TRBV6-5 and TRBJ1-6, with D tentatively TRBD1 (5 bases). Trimming removed 6 bases from V and 9 bases from J, with 15 bases in between. The CDR3 spans 14 residues. Germline V gene sequence: CDR1 MNHEY, CDR2 SVGAGI. CDR3 nucleotide sequence: TGTGCCAGCAGCCGGGACCTTCCCCCTTCACCCCTCCACTTT. This codes for CASSRDLPPSPLHF.

Comment on this clone: Other nucleotide sequences in the sample specify the same CDR3. V and J are TRBV4-2 and TRBJ2-1, with 8 positions matching TRBD2. The junction had 2 bases not matched to a gene; V was cut back by 0 bases and J by 4 bases. Germline CDR1 reads LGHNA; CDR2 reads YNFKEQ. There are 15 residues in the CDR3. CDR3 sequence reads: CASSQDTGGYNEQFF. CDR3 bases: TGTGCCAGCAGCCAAGATACGGGGGGGTACAATGAGCAGTTCTTC.

The chain employs TRBV25-1 and TRBJ2-5; 8 bases line up with TRBD1. With 5 bases clipped from V and 4 bases from J, the junction kept 9 bases outside the gene matches. The CDR3 totals 15 residues. Per germline, CDR1 MGHDK and CDR2 SYGVNS. The DNA of the CDR3 is TGTGCCAGCAGTCTCACAGGGGGTCTTGGAGAGACCCAGTACTTC. Translation: CASSLTGGLGETQYF.

The V and J genes are TRBV21-1 and TRBJ2-2. TRBV21-1 is a listed pseudogene. The CDR3 loop spans 16 amino acids. CDR3 sequence (DNA): TGTGCCAGCACCACAGGCGGACGGGAGAACACCGGGGAGCTGTTTTTT. Protein: CASTTGGRENTGELFF.

CDR3 bases: TGCGCCAGCAGCCAGGGACAAAGAATGCACTACAATGAGCAGTTCTTC. Residues: CASSQGQRMHYNEQFF. The rearrangement uses TRBV4-3 and TRBJ2-1; a weak D match, TRBD1 (6 bases). Looked up from germline, CDR1 is LGHNA and CDR2 is YSLEER. V was cut by 3 bases and J by 3 bases, with 15 bases left in between. CDR3 length: 16 residues.

This clone has only a few counts. The V call is TRBV29-1, the J call TRBJ1-2; D gene unclear. V dropped 1 base and J dropped 2 bases, with 11 bases sitting between them. The germline CDR1 and CDR2 sequences are SQVTM and ANQGSEA. The CDR3 has 14 amino acids. CDR3 region: CSVEALGYNYGYTF. The CDR3 DNA follows: TGCAGCGTTGAAGCACTGGGATACAACTATGGCTACACCTTC.

A single count supports this clone. CDR3 region: CASSGGRRTEAFF. For the CDR3, the DNA is TGCGCCAGCAGCGGAGGGAGGAGGACTGAAGCTTTCTTT. The V call is TRBV5-1, the J call TRBJ1-1; unclear D gene. The ends were cut back, 4 bases at V and 5 bases at J, with 12 bases in the middle. Germline assignment: CDR1 SGHRS and CDR2 YFSETQ. The CDR3 is 13 amino acids.

The CDR3 is CASSLAQGNQPQHF. The DNA of the CDR3 is TGTGCCAGCAGCTTAGCACAGGGGAATCAGCCCCAGCATTTT. J is TRBJ1-5 and V is TRBV7-9; 7 bases are shared with TRBD1. The CDR3 is 14 residues long. The V segment lost 0 bases and the J segment 4 bases; nucleotides outside the gene matches: 0. Germline CDR1 is SEHNR and CDR2 is FQNEAQ (reference sequence).